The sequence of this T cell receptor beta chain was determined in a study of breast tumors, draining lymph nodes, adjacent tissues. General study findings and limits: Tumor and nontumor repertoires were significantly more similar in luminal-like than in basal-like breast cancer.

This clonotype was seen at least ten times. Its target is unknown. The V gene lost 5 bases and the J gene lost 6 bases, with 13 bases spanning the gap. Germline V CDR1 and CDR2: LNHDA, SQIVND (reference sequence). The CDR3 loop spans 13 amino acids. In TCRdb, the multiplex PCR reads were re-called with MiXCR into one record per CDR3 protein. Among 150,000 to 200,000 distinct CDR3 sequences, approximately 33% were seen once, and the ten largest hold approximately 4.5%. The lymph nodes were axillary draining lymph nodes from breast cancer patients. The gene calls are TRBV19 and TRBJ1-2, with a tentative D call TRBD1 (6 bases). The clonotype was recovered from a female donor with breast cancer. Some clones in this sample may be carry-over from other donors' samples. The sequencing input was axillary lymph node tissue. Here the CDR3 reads CASSAQGSDGYTF. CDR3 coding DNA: TGTGCCAGTAGTGCGCAGGGGTCGGATGGCTACACCTTC.